This passage covers 29 T cell receptor beta chains from one sample sequenced in a study of TIL therapy for anti-PD-1-resistant metastatic lung cancer. Time point specified: pre-treatment sample, taken before nivolumab and TIL therapy. This was the immunoSEQ v3 assay. Using immunoSEQ multiplex PCR, the repertoire was profiled, and TCRdb retains in-frame clones only, with some absent. This table has roughly 57,000 clones, 81% appearing once. The source material was blood, sampled at baseline. The receptors were gathered from a person aged 25-80 years with non-small cell lung cancer.

CDR3 protein: CAISESGGGNGYTF. The CDR3 region has the DNA TGTGCCATCAGTGAGTCGGGAGGAGGAAACGGCTACACCTTC. The rearrangement uses TRBV10-3 and TRBJ1-2; D remains ambiguous. Trimming took 0 bases from V and 8 from J, leaving 13 bases between them. There are 14 residues in the CDR3. CDR1 is ENHRY, CDR2 SYGVKD, per germline.

V gene TRBV6-5 combines with J gene TRBJ1-4, with a tentative D call TRBD1 (5 bases). CDR1 is MNHEY, CDR2 SVGAGI, per germline. The CDR3 runs 13 residues. V lost 7 bases to trimming and J lost 8 bases, with 14 bases between them. The CDR3 sequence: CASTTSRGEKLFF. The CDR3 DNA follows: TGTGCCAGCACCACGTCCCGGGGGGAAAAACTGTTTTTT.

V and J are TRBV19 and TRBJ1-2; D call uncertain. The V and J ends lost 5 bases and 4 bases respectively, with 11 bases between them. The CDR3 contains 13 residues. Looked up from germline, CDR1 is LNHDA and CDR2 is SQIVND (reference sequence). The CDR3 coding sequence is TGTGCCAGTAGTGCGGGTATAACCTATGGCTACACCTTC. The encoded protein is CASSAGITYGYTF.

This chain connects TRBV4-1 to TRBJ2-3, with D possibly TRBD1 on 6 matching bases. V was cut by 4 bases and J by 1 base, with 12 bases left in between. This CDR3 has 15 residues. Germline loops: CDR1 MGHRA, CDR2 YSYEKL. The CDR3 bases are TGCGCCAGCAGCCTCGGTGCAGGGGGCACAGATACGCAGTATTTT. Amino acids: CASSLGAGGTDTQYF.

This clone was seen just once. This chain uses TRBV3-1 (or the pseudogene TRBV3-2) with TRBJ2-1; 7 nucleotides match TRBD1. The CDR3 is made up of 15 amino acids. The germline V gene encodes CDR1 LGHDT and CDR2 YNNKEL (reference sequence). V dropped 1 base and J dropped 7; count of bases not matched to a gene: 7. For the CDR3, the DNA is TGTGCCAGCAGCCAAGTTACCGGGACAGTAAATGAGCAGTTCTTC. Protein sequence: CASSQVTGTVNEQFF.

The gene calls are TRBV30 and TRBJ1-1; D gene unclear. Trimming took off 0 bases at V and 3 bases at J, with 5 bases between the two ends. The CDR3 contains 12 residues. Per germline, CDR1 GTSNPN and CDR2 SVGIG (reference sequence). The CDR3 nucleotides are TGTGCCTGGAGTGTACCTGACACTGAAGCTTTCTTT. Encoded protein: CAWSVPDTEAFF.

V is TRBV5-4 and J is TRBJ2-5; D tentatively fits TRBD1 or TRBD2 (6 bases each). This CDR3 contains 16 residues. Germline V gives CDR1 SGHNT, CDR2 YYREEE (reference sequence). Trimming stripped 2 bases from V and 2 bases from J, with 16 bases between. CDR3 sequence reads: CASSLGKGGGQETQYF. In DNA form, the CDR3 reads TGTGCCAGCAGCTTAGGGAAGGGGGGCGGACAAGAGACCCAGTACTTC.

This clone was found once. This rearrangement joins TRBV19 to TRBJ2-5; 7 nucleotides match TRBD1. V gave up 0 bases and J gave up 4 bases; unmatched junction bases: 5. CDR1 and CDR2 from the germline V gene are LNHDA and SQIVND (reference sequence). The CDR3 loop spans 15 amino acids. The CDR3 sequence: CASSIEGSGGETQYF. The CDR3 coding sequence is TGTGCCAGTAGTATAGAAGGCTCAGGGGGAGAGACCCAGTACTTC.

The chain carries TRBV4-2 and TRBJ2-3; D gene unclear. V was pared by 0 bases and J by 5 bases, with 12 bases between. The CDR3 sequence is 15 residues long. Germline V CDR1 and CDR2: LGHNA, YNFKEQ. CDR3 coding DNA: TGTGCCAGCAGCCAAGATACAAATGGGGTAGATACGCAGTATTTT. Encoded protein: CASSQDTNGVDTQYF.

The V call is TRBV24-1, the J call TRBJ1-2; unclear D gene. Germline CDR1 KGHDR, CDR2 SFDVKD. With 6 bases removed from V and 8 bases from J, the gap between germline ends came to 9 bases. CDR3 length: 11 residues. The CDR3 loop is CATSHGFGYTF. The CDR3 DNA reads as TGTGCCACCAGTCACGGTTTCGGCTACACCTTC.

V gene TRBV19 combines with J gene TRBJ1-3; D not certain. V dropped 6 bases and J dropped 2 bases, with 17 bases sitting between them. Germline-derived CDR1 and CDR2 are LNHDA and SQIVND (reference sequence). This CDR3 spans 16 amino acids. CDR3 DNA sequence: TGTGCCAGTAGAAACCCAGGACGAGCGGCTGGAAACACCATATATTTT. Translation gives CASRNPGRAAGNTIYF.

The chain carries TRBV30 and TRBJ1-3, with D unclear. V lost 0 bases and J 2 bases, leaving 5 bases between the germline ends. Germline values: CDR1 GTSNPN, CDR2 SVGIG (reference sequence). The CDR3 has 13 residues. For the CDR3, the DNA is TGTGCCTGGAGTGTAGGGACTGGAAACACCATATATTTT. This translates into CAWSVGTGNTIYF.

This chain uses TRBV5-8 with TRBJ2-5; D gene ambiguous. CDR1 is SGHTS and CDR2 is YDEGEE in the germline V gene. Trimming left V 2 bases short and J 2 bases short, with 13 bases between. This CDR3 has 15 amino acids. The CDR3 DNA reads as TGTGCCAGCAGCTTAAGGACGGGTCTGCAAGAGACCCAGTACTTC. Translating gives CASSLRTGLQETQYF.

This chain uses TRBV6-1 with TRBJ2-7; no definite D call. V lost 3 bases to trimming and J lost 3 bases, with 15 bases between them. Germline CDR1 and CDR2: MNHNS and SASEGT. The length of the CDR3 is 15 residues. The CDR3 is CASSDYRTRSYEQYF. The DNA of the CDR3 is TGTGCCAGCAGTGATTATCGGACGAGAAGCTACGAGCAGTACTTC.

A single count supports this clone. The chain combines TRBV19 with TRBJ2-1; 9 bases agree with TRBD1. CDR1 LNHDA and CDR2 SQIVND come from the germline V gene (reference sequence). The CDR3 is 14 amino acids. V dropped 9 bases and J dropped 5; count of bases not matched to a gene: 8. The CDR3, as DNA: TGTGCCAGCATGGACAGGGGATACAACAATGAGCAGTTCTTC. Its translation is CASMDRGYNNEQFF.

The CDR3 is CASSPRGASGSPQWQFF. CDR3 in DNA: TGTGCCAGCTCACCCCGAGGAGCAAGCGGGAGTCCACAGTGGCAGTTCTTC. This chain joins TRBV18 and TRBJ2-1; 8 nucleotides align to TRBD2. Germline CDR1 reads KGHSH; CDR2 reads LQKENI. This CDR3 is 17 amino acids long. Unmatched junction bases numbered 19, after V lost 3 bases and J lost 12 bases.

The V gene is TRBV2, the J gene TRBJ2-1; D is possibly TRBD2 (5 bases). Trimming took off 8 bases at V and 3 bases at J, with 11 bases between the two ends. Looked up from germline, CDR1 is SNHLY and CDR2 is FYNNEI. The CDR3 is 13 residues long. CDR3 region: CASEEGYYNEQFF. In DNA form, the CDR3 reads TGTGCCAGCGAAGAGGGCTACTACAATGAGCAGTTCTTC.

There are a few counts of this clone. V and J are TRBV27 and TRBJ1-5; the D is unclear. Trimming removed 3 bases from V and 1 base from J, with 7 bases in between. This CDR3 comprises 14 residues. CDR1 is MNHEY and CDR2 is SMNVEV in the germline V gene (reference sequence). CDR3 coding DNA: TGTGCCAGCAGTTTGTTTAGAAGCAATCAGCCCCAGCATTTT. Amino acids: CASSLFRSNQPQHF.

This clone was counted a single time. This chain connects TRBV7-2 to TRBJ1-2, with TRBD1 matching over 9 bases. The CDR3 contains 13 residues. Germline CDR1 SGHTA, CDR2 FQGNSA. Trimming at V came to 4 bases and at J to 5 bases, leaving 2 bases not matched to a gene. The CDR3 nucleotides read TGTGCCAGCAGCTCGGGACAGGGATATGGCTACACCTTC. It translates to CASSSGQGYGYTF.

This rearrangement joins TRBV5-4 to TRBJ2-5, with TRBD2 identical over 11 bases. Germline CDR1 SGHNT, CDR2 YYREEE (reference sequence). V gave up 6 bases and J gave up 1 base; unmatched junction bases: 8. This CDR3 comprises 16 residues. In DNA, the CDR3 is TGTGCCAGCAACGGGGGCCTAGCGGGGGGCCAAGAGACCCAGTACTTC. The encoded protein is CASNGGLAGGQETQYF.

The V and J genes are TRBV27 and TRBJ1-6, with D unclear. Per germline, CDR1 MNHEY and CDR2 SMNVEV (reference sequence). The CDR3 consists of 12 residues. With 5 bases removed from V and 4 bases from J, the gap between germline ends came to 3 bases. CDR3 sequence: CASSGYNSPLHF. In DNA form, the CDR3 reads TGTGCCAGCAGTGGGTATAATTCACCCCTCCACTTT.

J is TRBJ1-2 and V is TRBV28; a possible D gene is TRBD1 (5 bases). The germline V gene has CDR1 MDHEN and CDR2 SYDVKM. V was shortened by 4 bases and J by 9 bases, with 15 bases between the two germline ends. The CDR3 length is 13 residues. CDR3 protein: CASSSQQEDRYTF. The CDR3 nucleotides read TGTGCCAGCAGTTCCCAACAGGAAGATCGCTACACCTTC.

The V call is TRBV4-3, the J call TRBJ1-3; D uncertain. V was trimmed by 4 bases and J by 3 bases, leaving 13 bases between them. Germline V gene lookup returns CDR1 LGHNA and CDR2 YSLEER. This CDR3 region has 15 residues. This CDR3 reads CASSPGLADGNTIYF. DNA of the CDR3: TGCGCCAGCAGCCCCGGTTTGGCAGATGGAAACACCATATATTTT.

The chain couples TRBV5-1 to TRBJ2-7; the D gene is possibly TRBD2 (6 bases). This CDR3 spans 16 amino acids. Trimming removed 4 bases from V and 4 bases from J, with 21 bases in between. The V gene's germline CDR1 is SGHRS and CDR2 YFSETQ. CDR3 coding DNA: TGCGCCAGCAGCCGGGCGGGGAGCGGCAAGCTATACGAGCAGTACTTC. The encoded protein is CASSRAGSGKLYEQYF.

The V call is TRBV5-1, the J call TRBJ1-2, with 8 bases identical to TRBD1. After removal of 0 bases from V and 5 bases from J, the junction contained 3 bases not matched to a gene. Looked up from germline, CDR1 is SGHRS and CDR2 is YFSETQ. This CDR3 comprises 14 residues. The DNA of the CDR3 is TGCGCCAGCAGCTTGGCCGACAGGGGATATGGCTACACCTTC. It translates to CASSLADRGYGYTF.

This clone was counted a single time. The rearrangement links TRBV7-8 to TRBJ1-1; a weak D match, TRBD1 (5 bases). This CDR3 is built from 15 residues. The germline V and J ends were trimmed by 5 bases and 4 bases, with 17 bases remaining between them. Germline loops: CDR1 SGHVS, CDR2 FQNEAQ. The CDR3 is CASSPRGGRGTEAFF. The CDR3 DNA reads as TGTGCCAGCAGCCCCCGGGGGGGGAGGGGCACTGAAGCTTTCTTT.

This chain joins TRBV4-3 and TRBJ1-6; a possible D gene is TRBD1 (6 bases). CDR3 length: 16 amino acids. The V end lost 1 base, the J end lost 7 bases, and 14 bases lay between the germline ends. The V gene's germline CDR1 is LGHNA and CDR2 YSLEER. The CDR3 DNA reads TGCGCCAGCAGCCAAGCCGTACAGGGCGAGAATTCACCCCTCCACTTT. This translates into CASSQAVQGENSPLHF.

The chain uses TRBV2 and TRBJ2-5, with 10 bases aligning to TRBD2. Looked up from germline, CDR1 is SNHLY and CDR2 is FYNNEI. The CDR3 is 15 residues long. Trimming removed 5 bases from V and 2 bases from J; junction bases left unmatched: 5. CDR3 in DNA: TGTGCCAGCAGTTACATAGCGGGAGGTCAAGAGACCCAGTACTTC. It is translated as CASSYIAGGQETQYF.

The gene calls are TRBV7-2 and TRBJ2-2; no clear D gene. V dropped 6 bases and J dropped 4 bases, with 12 bases sitting between them. CDR1 SGHTA and CDR2 FQGNSA come from the germline V gene. The CDR3 contains 14 residues. The CDR3 DNA is TGTGCCAGCAGACTTACGGAGAGCACCGGGGAGCTGTTTTTT. This translates into CASRLTESTGELFF.